This entry is about one T cell receptor (beta chain). The data stem from a study of cytomegalovirus exposure and HLA in healthy donors. The PCR contained 60 Vbeta and 13 Jbeta primers. The protocol was immunoSEQ multiplex PCR, while the TCRdb copy is restricted to in-frame clones and leaves out a portion. The repertoire holds fewer than 250,000 clones, around 80% seen once, with about 3% in the top ten. This CDR3 has 15 amino acids. V was pared by 5 bases and J by 5 bases, with 7 bases of the junction left unmatched. In germline, CDR1 is LNHDA, CDR2 SQIVND (reference sequence). The clonotype originates from a man aged 25-45 years in good health and CMV-seronegative. The genes are TRBV19 and TRBJ2-2, with TRBD1 identical over 8 bases. Sequencing was performed on PBMCs. Written as DNA, the CDR3 is TGTGCCAGTAGTGTGGGACAGGTTGGGACCGGGGAGCTGTTTTTT. Its protein product is CASSVGQVGTGELFF.